Each of the 15 T cell receptor beta chains below was sequenced from the same sample in a study of cytomegalovirus exposure and HLA in healthy donors. The PCR had 60 Vbeta and 13 Jbeta primers. TCRdb's copy holds only in-frame clones and misses some; the assay was immunoSEQ multiplex PCR. The table has just over 150,000 clones, about 85% seen once. Sequences were obtained from PBMCs. The receptors derive from a woman younger than 35 in good health and CMV-seronegative.

The chain couples TRBV5-1 to TRBJ1-3, with D possibly TRBD1 on 5 matching bases. This CDR3 region has 15 residues. V dropped 4 bases and J dropped 2 bases, with 13 bases sitting between them. CDR1 and CDR2 (germline): SGHRS, YFSETQ. CDR3: CASSATGGTGNTIYF. CDR3 coding DNA: TGCGCCAGCAGCGCCACTGGGGGGACTGGAAACACCATATATTTT.

The rearrangement links TRBV27 to TRBJ2-2; 9 bases are a match to TRBD1. With 6 bases clipped from V and 1 base from J, the junction kept 3 bases outside the gene matches. This CDR3 region has 15 residues. CDR1 MNHEY and CDR2 SMNVEV come from the germline V gene (reference sequence). CDR3 DNA sequence: TGTGCCAGCAGCTCGGGACAGGGGAACACCGGGGAGCTGTTTTTT. It yields the protein CASSSGQGNTGELFF.

The rearrangement uses TRBV9 and TRBJ2-7; weak D call: TRBD1 (6 bases). Germline assignment: CDR1 SGDLS and CDR2 YYNGEE. The CDR3 has 14 amino acids. V lost 0 bases and J lost 3, with 10 bases in between. CDR3 residues: CASSVDWGLYEQYF. The CDR3 coding sequence is TGTGCCAGCAGCGTAGATTGGGGGCTCTACGAGCAGTACTTC.

The chain couples TRBV2 to TRBJ2-7; 8 bases are a match to TRBD2. V shed 4 bases and J 4 bases; nucleotides not matched to a gene: 9. The CDR3 has 15 residues. CDR1 and CDR2 (germline): SNHLY, FYNNEI. The CDR3 loop reads CASSAWQAGAYEQYF. CDR3 nucleotide sequence: TGTGCCAGCAGTGCATGGCAAGCGGGAGCTTACGAGCAGTACTTC.

V is TRBV28 and J is TRBJ1-3; D gene unclear. Germline CDR1 and CDR2: MDHEN and SYDVKM. V was cut by 8 bases and J by 4 bases, with 3 bases left in between. The CDR3 sequence is 10 residues long. The CDR3 DNA reads as TGTGCCAGCCGGGGAAACACCATATATTTT. It translates to CASRGNTIYF.

J is TRBJ2-1 and V is TRBV27; 8 bases are shared with TRBD1. CDR3 length: 18 residues. Looked up from germline, CDR1 is MNHEY and CDR2 is SMNVEV (reference sequence). V was clipped by 4 bases and J by 8 bases; unmatched bases: 19. The CDR3 DNA reads as TGTGCCAGCAGTTCCGGACAGGGTAGAAAAATTTTGGTCGATGAGCAGTTCTTC. Its translation is CASSSGQGRKILVDEQFF.

The chain combines TRBV6-1 with TRBJ2-7; 8 bases fit TRBD1. V was clipped by 1 base and J by 9 bases; unmatched bases: 5. The germline CDR1 and CDR2 sequences are MNHNS and SASEGT. There are 13 residues in the CDR3. CDR3 DNA: TGTGCCAGCAGTGAAGAGAGGACAGGGTCGCAGTACTTC. Its protein is CASSEERTGSQYF.

The chain recombines TRBV11-3 with TRBJ1-5, with D possibly TRBD1 on 5 matching bases. V dropped 5 bases and J dropped 0 bases, with 14 bases sitting between them. Germline-derived CDR1 and CDR2 are SGHNT and YENEEA. This CDR3 region has 16 residues. Here the CDR3 reads CASSPRGRDSNQPQHF. The CDR3 DNA reads TGTGCCAGCAGCCCCCGAGGCAGGGATAGCAATCAGCCCCAGCATTTT.

The V gene is TRBV18, the J gene TRBJ1-5; 10 nucleotides agree with TRBD1. The CDR3 is 15 residues long. The V segment lost 3 bases and the J segment 2 bases; nucleotides outside the gene matches: 1. Germline CDR1 is KGHSH and CDR2 is LQKENI. The CDR3 is CASSPGTGGNQPQHF. Here the CDR3 DNA reads TGTGCCAGCTCACCCGGGACAGGGGGCAATCAGCCCCAGCATTTT.

The chain uses TRBV4-3 and TRBJ2-1; possibly TRBD2 for D (5 bases). With 4 bases removed from V and 13 bases from J, the gap between germline ends came to 17 bases. The length of the CDR3 is 13 residues. Germline loops: CDR1 LGHNA, CDR2 YSLEER. The CDR3 spells CASSRNPRTPQFF. In DNA form, the CDR3 reads TGCGCCAGCAGCCGAAACCCTAGGACTCCACAGTTCTTC.

The chain couples TRBV30 to TRBJ1-5; 7 bases fit TRBD1. Germline V CDR1 and CDR2: GTSNPN, SVGIG (reference sequence). This CDR3 spans 14 amino acids. V lost 3 bases and J lost 5; bases outside the gene matches: 7. The CDR3 nucleotides are TGTGCCTGGAGAGGGGGCCAGGGATATCAGCCCCAGCATTTT. It yields the protein CAWRGGQGYQPQHF.

The genes are TRBV28 and TRBJ1-2; the match to TRBD1 covers 7 bases. From germline, CDR1 is MDHEN and CDR2 SYDVKM. V lost 6 bases to trimming and J lost 8 bases; unmatched junction nucleotides: 6. The CDR3 totals 12 residues. CDR3 bases: TGTGCCAGCAGCAACCCAGGGGGAGGCTACACCTTC. It is translated as CASSNPGGGYTF.

This sequence joins TRBV4-2 and TRBJ2-3; 10 nucleotides align to TRBD2. V shed 3 bases and J 0 bases; nucleotides not matched to a gene: 6. The length of the CDR3 is 17 residues. Germline V CDR1 and CDR2: LGHNA, YNFKEQ. Here the CDR3 reads CASSQDGLAVSTDTQYF. The CDR3, as DNA: TGTGCCAGCAGCCAGGATGGACTAGCGGTTAGCACAGATACGCAGTATTTT.

The CDR3 DNA sequence: TGCGCCAGCAGCCAACCAAGACTAGCGGCATACAATGAGCAGTTCTTC. It specifies CASSQPRLAAYNEQFF. This rearrangement joins TRBV4-1 to TRBJ2-1; TRBD2 agrees at 9 bases. Germline V gives CDR1 MGHRA, CDR2 YSYEKL. Trimming removed 2 bases from V and 4 bases from J; junction bases left unmatched: 6. CDR3 size: 16 residues.

The J gene is TRBJ2-3, the V gene TRBV5-4, with 10 positions matching TRBD2. V was pared by 0 bases and J by 7 bases, with 8 bases of the junction left unmatched. The CDR3 is 16 residues long. CDR1 and CDR2 (germline): SGHNT, YYREEE (reference sequence). CDR3 nucleotides: TGTGCCAGCAGCTTGGACGGCCTAGCGGGAGAAAATACGCAGTATTTT. It specifies CASSLDGLAGENTQYF.